The subject of this entry is one T cell receptor beta chain. Its antigen is currently unknown. Some clones are missing from TCRdb's copy, which holds only in-frame ones; the method was immunoSEQ multiplex PCR. The sample includes 70,000 or so clones, about 85% of them seen just once. This entry belongs to a study of PD-L1 blockade in urothelial cancer. Study results and limitations: A below-median TCR clonality in blood before treatment predicted better survival.

The CDR3 contains 15 residues. The junction had 2 bases not matched to a gene; V was cut back by 5 bases and J by 0 bases. In germline, CDR1 is SSHAT, CDR2 FNYEAQ (reference sequence). Sequences were derived from PBMCs, sampled around atezolizumab (anti-PD-L1) treatment. The chain joins TRBV7-7 to TRBJ2-3, with 10 bases that match TRBD1. The clonotype comes from a man between 70 and 80 years old with urothelial cancer. As DNA, the CDR3 is TGTGCCAGCAGCCGGGGACAGGGGAGCACAGATACGCAGTATTTT. Encoded protein: CASSRGQGSTDTQYF.